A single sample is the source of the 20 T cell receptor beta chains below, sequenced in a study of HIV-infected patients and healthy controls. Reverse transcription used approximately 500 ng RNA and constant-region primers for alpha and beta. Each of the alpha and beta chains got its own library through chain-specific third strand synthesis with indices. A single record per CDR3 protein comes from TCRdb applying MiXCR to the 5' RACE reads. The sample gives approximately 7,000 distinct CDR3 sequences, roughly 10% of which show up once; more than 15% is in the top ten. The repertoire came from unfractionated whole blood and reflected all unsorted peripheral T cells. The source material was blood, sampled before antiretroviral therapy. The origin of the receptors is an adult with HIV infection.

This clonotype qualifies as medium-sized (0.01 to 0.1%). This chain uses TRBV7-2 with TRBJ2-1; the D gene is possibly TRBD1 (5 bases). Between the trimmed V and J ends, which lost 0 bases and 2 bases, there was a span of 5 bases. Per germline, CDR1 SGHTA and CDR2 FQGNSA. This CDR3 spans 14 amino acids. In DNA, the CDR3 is TGTGCCAGCAGCTTAGCGGGGCCCTACAATGAGCAGTTCTTC. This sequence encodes CASSLAGPYNEQFF.

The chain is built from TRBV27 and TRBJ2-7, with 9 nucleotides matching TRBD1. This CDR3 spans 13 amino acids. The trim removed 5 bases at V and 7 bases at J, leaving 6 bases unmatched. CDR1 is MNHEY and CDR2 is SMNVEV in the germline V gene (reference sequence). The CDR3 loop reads CASSPGTGREQYF. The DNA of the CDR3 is TGTGCCAGCAGTCCGGGGACAGGGCGGGAGCAGTACTTC.

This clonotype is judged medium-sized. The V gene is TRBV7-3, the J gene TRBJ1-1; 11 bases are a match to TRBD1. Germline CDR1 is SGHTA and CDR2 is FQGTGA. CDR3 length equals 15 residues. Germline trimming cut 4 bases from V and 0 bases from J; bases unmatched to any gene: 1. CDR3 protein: CASSWGQGVNTEAFF. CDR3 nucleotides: TGTGCCAGCAGCTGGGGACAGGGGGTGAACACTGAAGCTTTCTTT.

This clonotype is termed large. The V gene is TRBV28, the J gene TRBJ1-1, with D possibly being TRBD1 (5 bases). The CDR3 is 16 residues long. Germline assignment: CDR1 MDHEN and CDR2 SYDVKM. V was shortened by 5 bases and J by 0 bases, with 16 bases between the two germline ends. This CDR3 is CASSRGLGLMNTEAFF. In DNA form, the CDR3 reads TGTGCCAGCAGTAGGGGTTTGGGCCTGATGAACACTGAAGCTTTCTTT.

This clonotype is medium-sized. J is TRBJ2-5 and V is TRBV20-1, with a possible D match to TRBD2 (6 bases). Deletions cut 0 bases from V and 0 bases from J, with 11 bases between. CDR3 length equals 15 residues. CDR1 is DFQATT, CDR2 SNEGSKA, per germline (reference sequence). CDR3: CSARDSGLDQETQYF. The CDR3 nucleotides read TGCAGTGCTAGAGATTCGGGACTGGACCAAGAGACCCAGTACTTC.

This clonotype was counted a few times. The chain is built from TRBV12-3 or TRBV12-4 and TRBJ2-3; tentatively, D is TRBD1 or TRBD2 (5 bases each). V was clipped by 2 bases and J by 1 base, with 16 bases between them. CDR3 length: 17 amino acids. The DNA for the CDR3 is TGTGCCAGCAGTTTATTGGGGGTTGGCGCGGGCACAGATACGCAGTATTTT. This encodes CASSLLGVGAGTDTQYF.

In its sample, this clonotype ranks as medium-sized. The CDR3 protein is CASSLRGGNYEQYF. In DNA form, the CDR3 reads TGTGCCAGCAGCTTACGTGGCGGCAACTACGAGCAGTACTTC. The J gene is TRBJ2-7, the V gene TRBV7-3; no clear D gene. Per the germline V gene, CDR1 is SGHTA and CDR2 is FQGTGA. The CDR3 totals 14 residues. V was pared by 2 bases and J by 3 bases, with 11 bases between. Together with reference TRBV7-3 and TRBJ2-7, the CDR3 gives the full variable domain: GAGVSQTPSNKVTEKGKYVELRCDPISGHTALYWYRQSLGQGPEFLIYFQGTGAADDSGLPNDRFFAVRPEGSVSTLKIQRTERGDSAVYLCASSLRGGNYEQYFGPGTRLTVT.

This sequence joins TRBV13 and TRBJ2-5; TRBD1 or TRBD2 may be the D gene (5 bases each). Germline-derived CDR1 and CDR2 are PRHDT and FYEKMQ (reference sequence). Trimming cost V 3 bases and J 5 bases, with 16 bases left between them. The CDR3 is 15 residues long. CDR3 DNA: TGTGCCAGCAGCTTTTCCCATACCGAGGGGGAGACCCAGTACTTC. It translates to CASSFSHTEGETQYF.

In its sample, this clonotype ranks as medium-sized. The CDR3 DNA reads TGTGCCAGCTCGTCCCGCGGGGCTTACAATGAGCAGTTCTTC. It encodes CASSSRGAYNEQFF. The chain uses TRBV7-2 and TRBJ2-1, with D perhaps matching TRBD2 (6 bases). This CDR3 spans 14 amino acids. Looked up from germline, CDR1 is SGHTA and CDR2 is FQGNSA. The ends were cut back, 8 bases at V and 4 bases at J, with 15 bases in the middle.

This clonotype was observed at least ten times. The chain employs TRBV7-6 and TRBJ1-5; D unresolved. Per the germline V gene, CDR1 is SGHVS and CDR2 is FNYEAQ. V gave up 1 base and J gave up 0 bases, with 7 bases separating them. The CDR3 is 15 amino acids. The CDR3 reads CASSLDGYSNQPQHF. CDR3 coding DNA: TGTGCCAGCAGCTTAGACGGATATAGCAATCAGCCCCAGCATTTT.

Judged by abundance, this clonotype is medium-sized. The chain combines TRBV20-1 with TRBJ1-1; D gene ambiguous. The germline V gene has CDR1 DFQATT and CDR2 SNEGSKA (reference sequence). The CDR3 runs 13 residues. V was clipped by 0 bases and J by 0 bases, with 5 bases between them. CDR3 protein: CSARDPLNTEAFF. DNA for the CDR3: TGCAGTGCTAGAGATCCCCTGAACACTGAAGCTTTCTTT.

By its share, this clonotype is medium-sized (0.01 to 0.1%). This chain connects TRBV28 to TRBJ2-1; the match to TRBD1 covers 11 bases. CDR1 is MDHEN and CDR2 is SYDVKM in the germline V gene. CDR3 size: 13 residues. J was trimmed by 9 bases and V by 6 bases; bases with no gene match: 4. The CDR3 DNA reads TGTGCCAGCAGACTGGGACAGGGGGGTGAGCAGTTCTTC. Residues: CASRLGQGGEQFF.

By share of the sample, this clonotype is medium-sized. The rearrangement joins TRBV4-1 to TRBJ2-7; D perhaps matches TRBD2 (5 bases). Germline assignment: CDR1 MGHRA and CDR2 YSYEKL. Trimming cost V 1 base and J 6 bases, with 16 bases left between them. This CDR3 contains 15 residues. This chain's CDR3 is CASSQVGVMGSEQYF. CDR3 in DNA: TGCGCCAGCAGCCAAGTCGGGGTGATGGGATCCGAGCAGTACTTC.

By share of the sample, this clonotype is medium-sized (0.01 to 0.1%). The CDR3 DNA follows: TGTGCCAGCAGCTCTTCCGGGACAGGGGGCGCAGAGACCCAGTACTTC. Amino acids: CASSSSGTGGAETQYF. This sequence joins TRBV5-4 and TRBJ2-5; 12 nucleotides match TRBD1. J was trimmed by 4 bases and V by 3 bases; bases with no gene match: 7. From germline, CDR1 is SGHNT and CDR2 YYREEE (reference sequence). The CDR3 spans 16 residues.

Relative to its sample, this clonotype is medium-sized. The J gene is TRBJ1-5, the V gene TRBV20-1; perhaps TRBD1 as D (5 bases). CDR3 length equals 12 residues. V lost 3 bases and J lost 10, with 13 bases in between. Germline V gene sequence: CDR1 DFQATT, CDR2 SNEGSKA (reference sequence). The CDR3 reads CSASRGEQPQHF. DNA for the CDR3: TGCAGTGCTAGTCGGGGCGAACAACCCCAGCATTTT.

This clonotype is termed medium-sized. The CDR3, as DNA: TGTGCCAGCAGTAACTTACAGGGGGCCGGGGAGCTGTTTTTT. This codes for CASSNLQGAGELFF. This chain connects TRBV28 to TRBJ2-2, with 8 nucleotides matching TRBD1. The germline CDR1 and CDR2 sequences are MDHEN and SYDVKM. CDR3 length equals 14 residues. J was trimmed by 6 bases and V by 5 bases; bases with no gene match: 5. The entire variable domain, with the rest obtained from reference TRBV28 and TRBJ2-2, is as follows: DVKVTQSSRYLVKRTGEKVFLECVQDMDHENMFWYRQDPGLGLRLIYFSYDVKMKEKGDIPEGYSVSREKKERFSLILESASTNQTSMYLCASSNLQGAGELFFGEGSRLTVL.

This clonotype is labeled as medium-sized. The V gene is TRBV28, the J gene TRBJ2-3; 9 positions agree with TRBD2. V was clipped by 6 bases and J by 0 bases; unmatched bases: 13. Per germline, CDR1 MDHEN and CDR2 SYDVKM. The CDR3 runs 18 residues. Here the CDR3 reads CASSLQPRLAASTDTQYF. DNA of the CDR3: TGTGCCAGCAGCCTCCAACCAAGACTAGCGGCTAGCACAGATACGCAGTATTTT.

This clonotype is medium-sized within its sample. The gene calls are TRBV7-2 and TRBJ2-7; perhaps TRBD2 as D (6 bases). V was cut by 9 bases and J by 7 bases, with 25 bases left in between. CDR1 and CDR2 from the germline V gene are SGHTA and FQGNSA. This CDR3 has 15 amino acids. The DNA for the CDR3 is TGTGCCAGTCTGGTCTACGTGGGACTTATCCAAGAGCAGTACTTC. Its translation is CASLVYVGLIQEQYF.

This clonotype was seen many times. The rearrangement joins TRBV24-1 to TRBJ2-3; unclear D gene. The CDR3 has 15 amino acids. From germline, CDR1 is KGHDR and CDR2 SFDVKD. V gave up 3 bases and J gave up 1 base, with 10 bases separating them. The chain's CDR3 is CATSDPAGRTDTQYF. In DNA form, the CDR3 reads TGTGCCACCAGTGATCCCGCCGGGCGCACAGATACGCAGTATTTT.

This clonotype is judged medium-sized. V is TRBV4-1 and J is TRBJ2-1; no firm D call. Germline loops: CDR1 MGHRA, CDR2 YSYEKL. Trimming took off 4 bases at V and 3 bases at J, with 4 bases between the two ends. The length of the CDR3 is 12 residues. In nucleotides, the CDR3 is TGCGCCAGCAGCCCCGGCTACAATGAGCAGTTCTTC. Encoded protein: CASSPGYNEQFF.